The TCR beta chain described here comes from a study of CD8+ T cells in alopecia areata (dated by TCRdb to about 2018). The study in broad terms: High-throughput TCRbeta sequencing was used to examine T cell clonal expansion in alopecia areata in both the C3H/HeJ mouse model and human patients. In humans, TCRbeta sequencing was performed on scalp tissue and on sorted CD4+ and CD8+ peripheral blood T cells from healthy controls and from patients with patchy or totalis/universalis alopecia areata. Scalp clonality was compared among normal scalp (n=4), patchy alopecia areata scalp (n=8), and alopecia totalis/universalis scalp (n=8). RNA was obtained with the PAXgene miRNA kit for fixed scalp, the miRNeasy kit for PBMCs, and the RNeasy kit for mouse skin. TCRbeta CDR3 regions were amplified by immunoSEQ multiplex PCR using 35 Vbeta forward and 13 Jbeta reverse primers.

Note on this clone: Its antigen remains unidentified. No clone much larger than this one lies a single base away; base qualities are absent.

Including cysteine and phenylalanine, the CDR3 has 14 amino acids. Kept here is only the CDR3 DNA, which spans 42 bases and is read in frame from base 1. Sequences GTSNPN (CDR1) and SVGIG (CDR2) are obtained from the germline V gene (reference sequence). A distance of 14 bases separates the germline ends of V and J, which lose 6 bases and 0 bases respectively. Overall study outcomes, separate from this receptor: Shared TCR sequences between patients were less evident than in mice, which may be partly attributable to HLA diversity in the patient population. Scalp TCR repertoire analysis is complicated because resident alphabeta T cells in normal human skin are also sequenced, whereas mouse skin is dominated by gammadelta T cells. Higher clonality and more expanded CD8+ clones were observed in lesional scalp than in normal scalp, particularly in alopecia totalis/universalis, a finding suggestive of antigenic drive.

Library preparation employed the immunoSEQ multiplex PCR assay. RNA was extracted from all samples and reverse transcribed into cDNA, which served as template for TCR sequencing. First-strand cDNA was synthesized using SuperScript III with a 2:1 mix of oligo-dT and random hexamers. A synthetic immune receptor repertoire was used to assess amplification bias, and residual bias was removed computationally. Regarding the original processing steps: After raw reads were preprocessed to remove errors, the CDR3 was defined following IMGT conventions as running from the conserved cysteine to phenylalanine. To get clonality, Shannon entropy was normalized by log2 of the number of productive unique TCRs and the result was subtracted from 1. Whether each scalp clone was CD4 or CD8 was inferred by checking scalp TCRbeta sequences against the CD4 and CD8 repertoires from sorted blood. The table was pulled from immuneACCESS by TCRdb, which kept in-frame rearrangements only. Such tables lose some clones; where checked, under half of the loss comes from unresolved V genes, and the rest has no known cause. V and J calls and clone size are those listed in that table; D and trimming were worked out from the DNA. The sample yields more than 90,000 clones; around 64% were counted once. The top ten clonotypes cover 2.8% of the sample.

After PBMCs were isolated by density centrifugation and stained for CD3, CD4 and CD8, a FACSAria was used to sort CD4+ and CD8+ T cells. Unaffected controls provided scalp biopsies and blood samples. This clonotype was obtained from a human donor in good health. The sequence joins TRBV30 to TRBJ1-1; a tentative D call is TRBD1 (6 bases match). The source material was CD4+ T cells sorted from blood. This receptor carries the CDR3 CACHGGSMNTEAFF. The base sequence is TGTGCCTGCCATGGGGGCAGCATGAACACTGAAGCTTTCTTT.